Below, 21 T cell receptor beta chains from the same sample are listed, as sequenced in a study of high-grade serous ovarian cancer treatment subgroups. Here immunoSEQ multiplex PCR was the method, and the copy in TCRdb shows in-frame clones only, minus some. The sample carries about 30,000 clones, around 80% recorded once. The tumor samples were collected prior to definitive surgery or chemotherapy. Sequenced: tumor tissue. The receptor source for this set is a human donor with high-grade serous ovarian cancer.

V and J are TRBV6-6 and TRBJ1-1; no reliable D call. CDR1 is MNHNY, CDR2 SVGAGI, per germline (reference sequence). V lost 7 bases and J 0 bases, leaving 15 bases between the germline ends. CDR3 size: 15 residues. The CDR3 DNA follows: TGTGCCAGCAAAAAAGACCCCACCATGAACACTGAAGCTTTCTTT. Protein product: CASKKDPTMNTEAFF.

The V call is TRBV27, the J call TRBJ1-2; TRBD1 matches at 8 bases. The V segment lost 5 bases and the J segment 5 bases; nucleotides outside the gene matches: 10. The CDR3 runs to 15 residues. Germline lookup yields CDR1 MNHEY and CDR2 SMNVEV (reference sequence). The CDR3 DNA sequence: TGTGCCAGCAGTCCGAAGGGGACAGGAGGTTATGGCTACACCTTC. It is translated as CASSPKGTGGYGYTF.

The chain's CDR3 is CASNLSGTSGNPQYF. The CDR3 DNA is TGCGCCAGCAATTTGTCCGGGACTAGCGGGAATCCGCAGTATTTT. The rearrangement uses TRBV5-1 and TRBJ2-3; 13 positions agree with TRBD2. The ends lost 6 bases at V and 10 bases at J; junction bases unmatched: 11. In germline, CDR1 is SGHRS, CDR2 YFSETQ. This CDR3 has 15 residues.

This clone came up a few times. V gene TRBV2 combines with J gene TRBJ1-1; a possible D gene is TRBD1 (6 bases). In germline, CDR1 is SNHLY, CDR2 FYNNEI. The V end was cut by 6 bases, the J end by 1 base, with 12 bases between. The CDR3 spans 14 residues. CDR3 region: CASSLETGNTEAFF. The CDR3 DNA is TGTGCCAGCAGCCTCGAGACAGGGAACACTGAAGCTTTCTTT.

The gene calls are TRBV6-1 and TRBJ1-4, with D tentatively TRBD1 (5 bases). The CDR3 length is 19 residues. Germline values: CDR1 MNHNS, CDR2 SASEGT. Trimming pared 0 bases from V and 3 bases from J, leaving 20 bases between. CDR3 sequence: CASSEAFFGGSRPNEKLFF. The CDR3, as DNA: TGTGCCAGCAGTGAAGCCTTTTTTGGGGGATCGCGGCCTAATGAAAAACTGTTTTTT.

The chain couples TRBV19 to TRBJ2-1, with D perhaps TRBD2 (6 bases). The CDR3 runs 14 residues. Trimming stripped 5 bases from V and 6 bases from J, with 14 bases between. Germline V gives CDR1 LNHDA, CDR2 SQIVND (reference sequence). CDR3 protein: CASSSGGVPNEQFF. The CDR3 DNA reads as TGTGCCAGTAGTTCCGGGGGAGTACCCAATGAGCAGTTCTTC.

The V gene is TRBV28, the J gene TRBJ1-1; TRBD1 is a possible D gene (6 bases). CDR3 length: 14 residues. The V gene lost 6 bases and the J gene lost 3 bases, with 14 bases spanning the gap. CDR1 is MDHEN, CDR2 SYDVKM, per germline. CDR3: CASRYPGQYTEAFF. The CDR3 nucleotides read TGTGCCAGCAGGTACCCCGGACAGTACACTGAAGCTTTCTTT. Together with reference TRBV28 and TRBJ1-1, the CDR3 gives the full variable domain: DVKVTQSSRYLVKRTGEKVFLECVQDMDHENMFWYRQDPGLGLRLIYFSYDVKMKEKGDIPEGYSVSREKKERFSLILESASTNQTSMYLCASRYPGQYTEAFFGQGTRLTVV.

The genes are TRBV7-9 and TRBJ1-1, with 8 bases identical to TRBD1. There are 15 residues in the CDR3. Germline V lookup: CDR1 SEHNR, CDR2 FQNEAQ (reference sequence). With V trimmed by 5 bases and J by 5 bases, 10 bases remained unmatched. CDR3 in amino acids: CASSANPGGRTEAFF. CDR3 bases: TGTGCCAGCAGCGCCAATCCAGGGGGCCGGACTGAAGCTTTCTTT.

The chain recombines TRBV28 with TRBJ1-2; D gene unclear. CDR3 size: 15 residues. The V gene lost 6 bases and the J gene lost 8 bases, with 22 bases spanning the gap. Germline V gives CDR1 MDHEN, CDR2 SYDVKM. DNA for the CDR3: TGTGCCAGCAGGGGCCTTACAGTCGCTATGAGCGGCTACACCTTC. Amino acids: CASRGLTVAMSGYTF.

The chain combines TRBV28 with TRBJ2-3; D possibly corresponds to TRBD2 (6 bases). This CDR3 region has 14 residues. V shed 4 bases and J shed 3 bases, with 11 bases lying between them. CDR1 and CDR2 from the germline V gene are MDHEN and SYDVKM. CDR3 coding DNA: TGTGCCAGCAGTTCAGGCGGGATAACAGATACGCAGTATTTT. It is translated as CASSSGGITDTQYF. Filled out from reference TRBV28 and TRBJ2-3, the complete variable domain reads DVKVTQSSRYLVKRTGEKVFLECVQDMDHENMFWYRQDPGLGLRLIYFSYDVKMKEKGDIPEGYSVSREKKERFSLILESASTNQTSMYLCASSSGGITDTQYFGPGTRLTVL.

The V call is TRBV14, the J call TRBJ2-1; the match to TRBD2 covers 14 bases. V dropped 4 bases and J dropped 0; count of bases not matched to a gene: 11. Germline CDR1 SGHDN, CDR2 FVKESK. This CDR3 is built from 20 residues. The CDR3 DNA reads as TGTGCCAGCAGCCTCCCATTGAGGGGGACTAGCGGGAGCTCCTACAATGAGCAGTTCTTC. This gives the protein CASSLPLRGTSGSSYNEQFF.

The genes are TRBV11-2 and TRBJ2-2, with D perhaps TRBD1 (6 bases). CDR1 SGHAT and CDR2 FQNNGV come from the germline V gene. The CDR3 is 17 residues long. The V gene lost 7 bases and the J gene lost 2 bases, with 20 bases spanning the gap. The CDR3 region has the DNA TGTGCCAGCACCGTTAGGGCAGGGGCCTCTAACACCGGGGAGCTGTTTTTT. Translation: CASTVRAGASNTGELFF. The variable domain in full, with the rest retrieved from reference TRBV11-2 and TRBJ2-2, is EAGVAQSPRYKIIEKRQSVAFWCNPISGHATLYWYQQILGQGPKLLIQFQNNGVVDDSQLPKDRFSAERLKGVDSTLKIQPAKLEDSAVYLCASTVRAGASNTGELFFGEGSRLTVL.

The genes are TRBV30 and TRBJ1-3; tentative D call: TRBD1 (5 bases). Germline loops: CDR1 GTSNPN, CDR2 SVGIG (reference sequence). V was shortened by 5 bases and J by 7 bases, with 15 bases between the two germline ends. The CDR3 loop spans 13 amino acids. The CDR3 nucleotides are TGTGCCTGGGGACCGGGGGGTTCTAACACCATATATTTT. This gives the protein CAWGPGGSNTIYF.

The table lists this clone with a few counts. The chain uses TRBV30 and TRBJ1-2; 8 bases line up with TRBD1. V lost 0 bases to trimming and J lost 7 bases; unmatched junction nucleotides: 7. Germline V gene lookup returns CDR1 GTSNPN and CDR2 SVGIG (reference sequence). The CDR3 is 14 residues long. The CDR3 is CAWSVQGDQGGYTF. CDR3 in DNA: TGTGCCTGGAGTGTACAGGGGGACCAGGGTGGCTACACCTTC.

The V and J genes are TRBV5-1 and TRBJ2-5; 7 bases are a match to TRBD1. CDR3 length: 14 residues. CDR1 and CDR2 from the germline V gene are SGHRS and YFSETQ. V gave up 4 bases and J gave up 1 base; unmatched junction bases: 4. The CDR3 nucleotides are TGCGCCAGCAGCACCGGACAGGCCCAAGAGACCCAGTACTTC. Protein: CASSTGQAQETQYF.

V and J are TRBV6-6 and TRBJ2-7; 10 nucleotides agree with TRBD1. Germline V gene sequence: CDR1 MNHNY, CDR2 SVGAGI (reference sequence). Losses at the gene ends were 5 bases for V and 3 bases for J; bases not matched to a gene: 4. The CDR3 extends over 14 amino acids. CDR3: CASSDRDRGYEQYF. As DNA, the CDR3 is TGTGCCAGCAGTGACCGGGACAGGGGCTACGAGCAGTACTTC.

Here the CDR3 reads CASSLETGNEKLFF. The CDR3 DNA reads TGCGCCAGCAGCTTGGAGACAGGGAATGAAAAACTGTTTTTT. The chain carries TRBV5-1 and TRBJ1-4; TRBD1 agrees at 7 bases. Germline CDR1 and CDR2: SGHRS and YFSETQ. The CDR3 spans 14 residues. J gave up 5 bases and V 0 bases, and 1 base lay outside the gene matches.

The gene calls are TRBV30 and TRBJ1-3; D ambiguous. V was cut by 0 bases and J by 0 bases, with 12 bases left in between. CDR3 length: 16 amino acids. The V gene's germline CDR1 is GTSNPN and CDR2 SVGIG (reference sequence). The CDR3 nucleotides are TGTGCCTGGAGTGTGGGTAGTGGGAGCTCTGGAAACACCATATATTTT. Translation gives CAWSVGSGSSGNTIYF.

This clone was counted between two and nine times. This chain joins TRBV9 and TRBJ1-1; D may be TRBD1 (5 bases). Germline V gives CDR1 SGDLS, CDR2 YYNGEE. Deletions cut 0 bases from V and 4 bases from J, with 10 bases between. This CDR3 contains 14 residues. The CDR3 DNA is TGTGCCAGCAGCGTAGGGGGACCTGGCACTGAAGCTTTCTTT. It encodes CASSVGGPGTEAFF.

The CDR3 coding sequence is TGTGCCACCAGCTCCCGGACAGCCTACCAAGAGACCCAGTACTTC. Translation: CATSSRTAYQETQYF. The rearrangement uses TRBV15 and TRBJ2-5; D might be TRBD1 (6 bases). Trimming took off 5 bases at V and 0 bases at J, with 13 bases between the two ends. Germline V lookup: CDR1 LNHNV, CDR2 YYDKDF (reference sequence). CDR3 length: 15 residues.

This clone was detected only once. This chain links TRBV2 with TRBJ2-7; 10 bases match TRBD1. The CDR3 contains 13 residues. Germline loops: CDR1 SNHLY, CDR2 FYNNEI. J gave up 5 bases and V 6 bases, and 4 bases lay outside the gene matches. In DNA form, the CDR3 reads TGTGCCAGCAGCCGACAGGGGGCTCACGAGCAGTACTTC. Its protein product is CASSRQGAHEQYF.